This entry describes one T cell receptor beta chain. This specimen comes from a study of blood T cell repertoires in COVID-19. V lost 4 bases and J 7 bases, leaving 21 bases between the germline ends. From germline, CDR1 is SGHRS and CDR2 YFSETQ. This CDR3 contains 16 residues. Repertoires were generated with immunoSEQ multiplex PCR, while TCRdb's copy carries only in-frame clones and drops some. Among about 200,000 clones listed, more than 70% were seen once. Material for sequencing was PBMCs or T cells enriched from blood (not recorded which). The receptor was derived from a woman younger than 30 who had recovered from COVID-19. The J gene is TRBJ2-1, the V gene TRBV5-1, with a possible D match to TRBD1 (5 bases). Written as DNA, the CDR3 is TGCGCCAGCAGCACGAACCTCCTAGGCAGGGCGAATGAGCAGTTCTTC. Protein: CASSTNLLGRANEQFF.